This TCR beta chain emerged from a study of CD8 T cells in ankylosing spondylitis. Study-level results: A motif of fewer than ten highly homologous TCR beta variants was seen as apparently characteristic of ankylosing spondylitis blood.

TCRdb processed the 5' RACE reads anew with MiXCR; each CDR3 protein has one entry. Counted here are some 800,000 distinct CDR3 sequences, 12% occurring once; the ten biggest clones make up approximately 0.51%. This clonotype showed up just a few times. Its antigen is currently unknown. Trimming cost V 0 bases and J 6 bases, with 12 bases left between them. The CDR3 sequence is 15 residues long. Per germline, CDR1 LNHNV and CDR2 YYDKDF (reference sequence). Sequenced material: blood, either unsorted or a sorted T cell fraction (not recorded which). The chain couples TRBV15 to TRBJ2-1; D might be TRBD1 (6 bases). The receptor comes from a male donor with ankylosing spondylitis. CDR3 nucleotides: TGTGCCACCAGCAGAGACGGACAGCAATTCAATGAGCAGTTCTTC. Translating it yields CATSRDGQQFNEQFF.